This TCR beta chain came from a study of cytomegalovirus exposure and HLA in healthy donors. Regarding the study as a whole: About 87% or about 30% of the time was how often most TCR beta V segments were productive, according to an earlier analysis. Across donors, sequencing depth was assumed by presence/absence analyses to be roughly uniform.

Amplification used 60 Vbeta primers and 13 Jbeta primers. Produced via immunoSEQ multiplex PCR; TCRdb's table is partial and in-frame only. The sample lists 180,000 or so clones, roughly 80% occurring once. Each donor's status was that of a healthy bone marrow donor. The CDR3 extends over 12 amino acids. J was trimmed by 3 bases and V by 9 bases; bases with no gene match: 1. CDR1 and CDR2 from the germline V gene are MNHEY and SMNVEV (reference sequence). For this clone: Its specificity is unknown.

The V gene is TRBV27, the J gene TRBJ2-7, with 11 bases aligning to TRBD1. This sequence originates from a woman aged 40 to 50 in good health and CMV-seropositive. Sequences were obtained from PBMCs. CDR3 bases: TGTGCCAGTGGGACAGGGGGCTACGAGCAGTACTTC. Translating it yields CASGTGGYEQYF.